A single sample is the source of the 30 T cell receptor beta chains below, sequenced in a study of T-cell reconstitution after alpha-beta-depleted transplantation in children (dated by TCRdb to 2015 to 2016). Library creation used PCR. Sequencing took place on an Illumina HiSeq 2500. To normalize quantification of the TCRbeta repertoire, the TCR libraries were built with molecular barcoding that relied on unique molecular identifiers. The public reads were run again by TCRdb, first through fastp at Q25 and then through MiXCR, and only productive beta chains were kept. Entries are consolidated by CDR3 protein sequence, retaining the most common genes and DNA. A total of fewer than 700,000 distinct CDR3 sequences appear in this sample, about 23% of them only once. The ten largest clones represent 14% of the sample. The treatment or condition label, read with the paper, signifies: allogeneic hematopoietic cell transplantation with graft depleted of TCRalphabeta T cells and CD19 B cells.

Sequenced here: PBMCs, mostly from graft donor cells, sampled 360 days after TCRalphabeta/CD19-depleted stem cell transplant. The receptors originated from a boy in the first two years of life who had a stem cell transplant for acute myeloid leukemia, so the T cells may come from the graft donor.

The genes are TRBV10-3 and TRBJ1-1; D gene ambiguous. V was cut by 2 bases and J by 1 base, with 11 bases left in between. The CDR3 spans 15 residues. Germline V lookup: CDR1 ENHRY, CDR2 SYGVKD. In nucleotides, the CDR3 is TGTGCCATCAGTGAGCGGTTTCGGGAGAACACTGAAGCTTTCTTT. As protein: CAISERFRENTEAFF.

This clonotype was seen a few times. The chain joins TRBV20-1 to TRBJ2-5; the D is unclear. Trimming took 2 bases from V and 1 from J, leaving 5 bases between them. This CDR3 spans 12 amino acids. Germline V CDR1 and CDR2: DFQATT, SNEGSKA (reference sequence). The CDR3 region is CSARKGQETQYF. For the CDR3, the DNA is TGCAGTGCTAGAAAAGGCCAAGAGACCCAGTACTTC.

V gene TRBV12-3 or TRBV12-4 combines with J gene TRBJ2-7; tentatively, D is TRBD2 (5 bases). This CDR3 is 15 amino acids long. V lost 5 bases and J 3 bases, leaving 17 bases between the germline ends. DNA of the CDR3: TGTGCCAGCAGTAAGGACGGAGGCACCCTCTACGAGCAGTACTTC. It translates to CASSKDGGTLYEQYF.

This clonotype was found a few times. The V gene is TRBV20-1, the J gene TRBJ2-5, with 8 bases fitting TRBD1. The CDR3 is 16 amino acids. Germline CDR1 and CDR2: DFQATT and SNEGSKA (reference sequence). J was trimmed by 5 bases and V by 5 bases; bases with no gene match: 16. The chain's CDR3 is CSADYLGQGPVETQYF. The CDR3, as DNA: TGCAGTGCTGACTACCTCGGACAGGGACCGGTGGAGACCCAGTACTTC.

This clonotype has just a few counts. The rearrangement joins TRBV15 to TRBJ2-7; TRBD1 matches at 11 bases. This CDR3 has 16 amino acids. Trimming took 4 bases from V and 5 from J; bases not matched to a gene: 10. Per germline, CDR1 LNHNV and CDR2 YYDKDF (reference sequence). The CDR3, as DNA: TGTGCCACCAGCACTAGATGGACAGGGGGCTCGAACGAGCAGTACTTC. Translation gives CATSTRWTGGSNEQYF.

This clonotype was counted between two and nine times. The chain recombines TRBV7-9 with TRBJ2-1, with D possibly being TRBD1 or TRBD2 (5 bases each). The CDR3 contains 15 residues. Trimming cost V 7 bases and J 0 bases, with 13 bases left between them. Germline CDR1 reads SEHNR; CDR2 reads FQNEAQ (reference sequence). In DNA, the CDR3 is TGTGCCAGCAACGAGGGGATAAGCTCCTACAATGAGCAGTTCTTC. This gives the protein CASNEGISSYNEQFF.

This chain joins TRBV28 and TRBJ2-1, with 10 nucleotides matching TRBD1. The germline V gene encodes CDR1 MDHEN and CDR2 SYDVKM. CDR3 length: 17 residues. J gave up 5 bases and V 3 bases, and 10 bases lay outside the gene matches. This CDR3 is CASSFGKGTGENNEQFF. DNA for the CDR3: TGTGCCAGCAGTTTCGGGAAAGGGACAGGGGAAAACAATGAGCAGTTCTTC.

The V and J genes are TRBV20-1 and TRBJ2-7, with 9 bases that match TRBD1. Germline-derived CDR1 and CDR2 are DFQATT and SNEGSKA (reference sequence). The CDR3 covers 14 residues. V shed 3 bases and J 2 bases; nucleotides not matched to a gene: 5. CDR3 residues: CSARGQGTPYEQYV. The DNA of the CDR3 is TGCAGTGCTAGGGGACAGGGAACTCCCTACGAGCAGTACGTC.

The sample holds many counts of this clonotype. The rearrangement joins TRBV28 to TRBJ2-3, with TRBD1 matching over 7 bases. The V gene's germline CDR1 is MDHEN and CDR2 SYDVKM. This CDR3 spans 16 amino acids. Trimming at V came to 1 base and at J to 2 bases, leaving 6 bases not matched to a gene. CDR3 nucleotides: TGTGCCAGCAGTTTATCAGGGACAGATATCACAGATACGCAGTATTTT. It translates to CASSLSGTDITDTQYF.

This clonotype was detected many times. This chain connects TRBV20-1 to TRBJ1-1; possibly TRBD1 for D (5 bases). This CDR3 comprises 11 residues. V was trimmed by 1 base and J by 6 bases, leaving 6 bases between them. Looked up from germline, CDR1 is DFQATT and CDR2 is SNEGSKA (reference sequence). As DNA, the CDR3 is TGCAGTGCTAGAGGGGGCCCTGAAGCTTTCTTT. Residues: CSARGGPEAFF.

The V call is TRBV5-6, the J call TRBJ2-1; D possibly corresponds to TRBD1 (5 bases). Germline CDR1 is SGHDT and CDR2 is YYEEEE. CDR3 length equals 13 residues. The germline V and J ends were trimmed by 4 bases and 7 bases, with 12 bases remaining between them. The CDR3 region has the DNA TGTGCCAGCAGCAGAGGCAGGGCTAATGAGCAGTTCTTC. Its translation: CASSRGRANEQFF.

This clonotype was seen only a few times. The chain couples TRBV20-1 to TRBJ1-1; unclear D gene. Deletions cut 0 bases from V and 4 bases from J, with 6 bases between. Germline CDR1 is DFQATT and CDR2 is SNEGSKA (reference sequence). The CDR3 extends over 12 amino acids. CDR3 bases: TGCAGTGCTAGAGAACCGCCCACTGAAGCTTTCTTT. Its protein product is CSAREPPTEAFF.

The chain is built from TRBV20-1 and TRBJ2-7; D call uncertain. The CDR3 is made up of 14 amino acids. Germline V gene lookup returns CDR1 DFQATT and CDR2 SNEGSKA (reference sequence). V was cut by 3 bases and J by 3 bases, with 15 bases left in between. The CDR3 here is CSASSSGVGYEQYV. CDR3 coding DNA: TGCAGTGCTAGTTCTTCGGGTGTGGGCTACGAGCAGTACGTC.

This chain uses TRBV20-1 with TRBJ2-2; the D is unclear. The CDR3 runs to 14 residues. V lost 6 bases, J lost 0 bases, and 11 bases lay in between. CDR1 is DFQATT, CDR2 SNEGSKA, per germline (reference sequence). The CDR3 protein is CSASDRPNTGELFF. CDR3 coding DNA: TGCAGTGCGTCGGACCGCCCGAACACCGGGGAGCTGTTTTTT.

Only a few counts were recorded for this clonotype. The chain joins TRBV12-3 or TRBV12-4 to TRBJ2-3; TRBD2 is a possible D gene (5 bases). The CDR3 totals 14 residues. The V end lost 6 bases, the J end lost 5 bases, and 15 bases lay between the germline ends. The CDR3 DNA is TGTGCCAGCAGCGAACTAGAATGGGGAGATACGCAGTATTTT. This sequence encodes CASSELEWGDTQYF.

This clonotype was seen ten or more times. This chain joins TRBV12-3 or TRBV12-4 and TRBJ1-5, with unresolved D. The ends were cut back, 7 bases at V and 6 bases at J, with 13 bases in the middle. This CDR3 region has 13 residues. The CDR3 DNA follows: TGTGCCAGCACTTTGACGTCTGGTCAGCCCCAGCATTTT. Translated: CASTLTSGQPQHF.

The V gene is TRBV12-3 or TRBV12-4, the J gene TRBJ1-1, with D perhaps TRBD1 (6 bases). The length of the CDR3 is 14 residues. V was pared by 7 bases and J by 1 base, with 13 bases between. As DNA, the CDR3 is TGTGCCAGCAATACTGGACAGTCGAACACTGAAGCTTTCTTT. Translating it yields CASNTGQSNTEAFF.

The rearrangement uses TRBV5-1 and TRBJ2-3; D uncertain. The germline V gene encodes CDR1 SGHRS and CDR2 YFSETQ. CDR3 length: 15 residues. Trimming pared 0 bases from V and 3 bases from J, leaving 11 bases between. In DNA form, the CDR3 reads TGCGCCAGCAGCTTGGCCGTACTCCGGACAGATACGCAGTATTTT. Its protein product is CASSLAVLRTDTQYF.

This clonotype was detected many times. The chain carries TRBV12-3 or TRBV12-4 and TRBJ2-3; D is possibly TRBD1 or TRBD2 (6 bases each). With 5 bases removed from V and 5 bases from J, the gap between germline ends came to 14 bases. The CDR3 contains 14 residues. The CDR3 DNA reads TGTGCCAGCAGTCCGAGGAGGGGGAAAGATACGCAGTATTTT. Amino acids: CASSPRRGKDTQYF.

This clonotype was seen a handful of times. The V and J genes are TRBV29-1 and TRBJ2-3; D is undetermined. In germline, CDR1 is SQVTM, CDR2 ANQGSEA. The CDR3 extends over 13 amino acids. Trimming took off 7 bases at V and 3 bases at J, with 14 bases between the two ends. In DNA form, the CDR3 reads TGCAGCGGTAACCGGTGGGTAACAGATACGCAGTATTTT. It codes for CSGNRWVTDTQYF.

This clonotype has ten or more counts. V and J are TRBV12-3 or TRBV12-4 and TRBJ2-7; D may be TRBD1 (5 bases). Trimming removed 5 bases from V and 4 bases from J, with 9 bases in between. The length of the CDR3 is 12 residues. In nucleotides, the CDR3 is TGTGCCAGCAGTAAGGACAAGTACGAGCAGTACTTC. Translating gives CASSKDKYEQYF.

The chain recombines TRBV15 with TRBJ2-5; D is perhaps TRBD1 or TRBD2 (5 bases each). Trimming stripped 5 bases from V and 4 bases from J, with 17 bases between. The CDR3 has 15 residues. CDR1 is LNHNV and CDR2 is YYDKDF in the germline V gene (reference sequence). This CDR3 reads CATSEGPQGPETQYF. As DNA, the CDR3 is TGTGCCACCAGCGAGGGGCCTCAGGGACCAGAGACCCAGTACTTC.

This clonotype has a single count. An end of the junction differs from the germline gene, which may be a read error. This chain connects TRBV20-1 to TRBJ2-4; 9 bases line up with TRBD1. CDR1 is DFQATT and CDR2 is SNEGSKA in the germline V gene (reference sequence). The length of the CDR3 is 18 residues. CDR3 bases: TGCTGTGCTAGAGTAGTATCGGCTACAGGGGGCTACAAAAACATTCAGTACTTC. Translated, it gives CCARVVSATGGYKNIQYF.

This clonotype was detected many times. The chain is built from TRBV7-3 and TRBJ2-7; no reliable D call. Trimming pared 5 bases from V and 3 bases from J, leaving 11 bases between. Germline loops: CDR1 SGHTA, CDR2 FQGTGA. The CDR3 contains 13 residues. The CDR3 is CASSPGSNYEQYF. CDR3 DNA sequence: TGTGCCAGCAGCCCGGGCAGTAACTACGAGCAGTACTTC.

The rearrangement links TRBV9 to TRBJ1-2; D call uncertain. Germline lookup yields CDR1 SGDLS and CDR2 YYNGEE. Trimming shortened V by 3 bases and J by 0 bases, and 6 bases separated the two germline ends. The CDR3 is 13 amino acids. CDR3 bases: TGTGCCAGCAGCGCGGCCTCTAACTATGGCTACACCTTC. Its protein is CASSAASNYGYTF.

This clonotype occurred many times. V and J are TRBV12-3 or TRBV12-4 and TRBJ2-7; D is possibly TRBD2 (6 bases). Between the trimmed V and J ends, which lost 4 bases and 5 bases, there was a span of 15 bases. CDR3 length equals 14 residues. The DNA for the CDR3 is TGTGCCAGCAGTTCAAGGCGGGGATTTGACGAGCAGTACGTC. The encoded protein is CASSSRRGFDEQYV.

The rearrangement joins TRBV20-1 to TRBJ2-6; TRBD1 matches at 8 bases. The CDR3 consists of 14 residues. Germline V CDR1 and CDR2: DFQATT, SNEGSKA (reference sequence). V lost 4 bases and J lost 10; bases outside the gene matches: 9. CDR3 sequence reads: CSAISRGQVNVLTF. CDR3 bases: TGCAGTGCTATATCAAGGGGACAGGTTAACGTCCTGACTTTC.

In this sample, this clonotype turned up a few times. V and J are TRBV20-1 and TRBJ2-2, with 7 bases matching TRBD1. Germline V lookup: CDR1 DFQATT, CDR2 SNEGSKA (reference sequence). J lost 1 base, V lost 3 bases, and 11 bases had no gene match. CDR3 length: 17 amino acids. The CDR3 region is CSASGLADRENTGELFF. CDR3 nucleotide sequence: TGCAGTGCTAGCGGACTGGCCGACAGGGAGAACACCGGGGAGCTGTTTTTT.

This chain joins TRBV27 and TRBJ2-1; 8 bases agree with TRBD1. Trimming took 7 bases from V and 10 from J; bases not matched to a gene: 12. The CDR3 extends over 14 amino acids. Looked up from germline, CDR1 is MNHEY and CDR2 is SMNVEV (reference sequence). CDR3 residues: CASNGQGRTKEQFF. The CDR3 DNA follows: TGTGCCAGCAACGGACAGGGACGGACTAAAGAGCAGTTCTTC.

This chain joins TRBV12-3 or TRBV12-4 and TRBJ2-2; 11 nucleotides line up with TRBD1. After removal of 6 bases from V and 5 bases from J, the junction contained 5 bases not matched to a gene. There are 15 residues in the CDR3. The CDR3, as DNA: TGTGCCAGCAGCCCGGGACAGGGGGTGACCGGGGAGCTGTTTTTT. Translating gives CASSPGQGVTGELFF.